The present TCR beta chain was sequenced within a study of blood T cells in healthy people across ages (dated by TCRdb to 2013 to 2016). Some background on the complete study: Template switching captured roughly one uniquely barcoded TCR beta cDNA molecule per two T cells in model experiments. To avoid experimental bias, donors of different ages were randomly spread across the sequencing lanes. Donors were grouped into four age groups: young (average about 15 years), middle-aged (roughly 40), aged (62) and long-lived (around 80). Two additional independent replicas of 1 million unique cDNA reads from the same blood draw were analyzed for two donors (one aged 18 to 29 and one aged 80 or older). The study measured age-related changes in TCR beta repertoire diversity using deep sequencing normalized with unique cDNA molecular identifiers. Study-wide findings and limitations: There was a strong correlation between observed TCR beta diversity and the percentage of naive T cells measured by flow cytometry. Observed TCR beta diversity per million T cells fell roughly linearly with age, and a significant reduction was already apparent by age around 44. The long-lived group showed more naive CD4+ T cells, fewer expanded clones and increased TCR diversity than the aged group, suggesting age selection. The CMV infection status of donors was not known, potentially confounding age-related changes in expanded clonotypes. Conclusive comparison of naive and antigen-experienced compartments was prevented by the profiling of bulk unsorted PBMCs. Total diversity estimates from one million sequenced T cells were considered lower bounds and underestimates.

This clonotype occurred many times. What this receptor recognizes is not known. Per-base qualities were not stored, and no clone one base away is much larger. Sequences SQVTM (CDR1) and ANQGSEA (CDR2) are obtained from the germline V gene. Counted from cysteine to phenylalanine, this CDR3 has 12 amino acids. Only CDR3 DNA remains: 36 bases, in frame from the first base. Between the V and J ends, shortened by 8 bases and 2 bases respectively, the junction contains 11 bases. The library was produced with 5' RACE. Sequencing took place on an Illumina HiSeq 2500. A second PCR of about 6 to 11 cycles was run with a J-beta primer mix and a sample-barcoded 5' primer. A unique molecular identifier was introduced onto each TCR beta cDNA molecule by a template-switch 5' adaptor carrying 12 random nucleotides. Each sample yielded at least 3 million CDR3-containing paired-end reads. All of the RNA was converted into first-strand cDNA using the Mint cDNA synthesis kit, with a TRBC-specific oligonucleotide serving as the primer. Following uracil-DNA glycosylase treatment, a first 18-cycle PCR with universal primers M1SS and BC2_uni_R was performed on all cDNA. In the original analysis: For normalization, 1 million high-quality reads, each with a distinct molecular identifier, were randomly selected from each sample. Reads with shared molecular identifiers were discarded instead of being binned into consensus sequences. CDR3 identification, clonotype clustering and error correction used MiTCR with a Q25 quality threshold and the strictest error-elimination algorithm. A nonparametric unseen species model with Euler transformation was used to estimate a lower bound on total TCR beta diversity. In TCRdb, the public reads were trimmed at Q25 with fastp and aligned with MiXCR, with productive beta chains retained. Entries that share a CDR3 protein sequence are merged under the most common genes and DNA. The authors' filters were not applied to this entry. The sample table holds 700,000 to 950,000 distinct CDR3 sequences, of which approximately 39% were seen once. Approximately 22% of the sample belongs to the ten largest clones.

Systemically healthy Caucasian individuals from Russia, approximately 39 in total and aged about 6 to 100 years, were included as donors. Each donor gave 8 to 10 milliliters of peripheral blood, collected into EDTA-treated Vacutainer tubes. Ficoll-Paque density-gradient centrifugation was used to isolate PBMCs, with at least 6.5 million per sample. Trizol reagent was used to extract total RNA from PBMCs, with at least 5.5 micrograms per sample. Naive CD45RAhigh/CD27high T cell percentages were measured by flow cytometry on a PBMC aliquot from every donor. The origin of this receptor is a woman aged 60-75 years in good health. The sequenced material came from blood. This receptor chain uses TRBV29-1 and TRBJ2-3, and TRBD2 may be the D gene, going by 5 matching bases. The nucleotides are TGCAGCTGGACTGAAGCCACAGATACGCAGTATTTT. This gives the protein CSWTEATDTQYF.